Below, one T cell receptor (beta chain) is given with its context. The target antigen is unknown. This entry belongs to a study of T cell responses to AZD1222 COVID-19 vaccine. Background on the study: Combined were second doses at about 4 or about 12 weeks. Broader study findings: Spike-specific TCR breadth and depth grew following two AZD1222 doses. Repertoires were collected only later (after the peak T cell response had occurred). White British ancestry dominated among donors, who included more females, and clonal diversity was possibly underestimated.

Some clones are missing from TCRdb's copy, which holds only in-frame ones; the method was immunoSEQ multiplex PCR. Of 150,000 or so clones in the sample, 92% are singletons; the top ten hold 1.5% to 2%. Trimming stripped 1 base from V and 7 bases from J, with 11 bases between. Germline CDR1 reads SGHTA; CDR2 reads FQGNSA. The CDR3 contains 15 residues. The sequencing used peripheral blood, collected on day 0 of AZD1222 vaccination. The chain links TRBV7-2 to TRBJ1-6, with a tentative D call TRBD1 (5 bases). The clonotype originates from an adult in good health. DNA for the CDR3: TGTGCCAGCAGCTTAGACGAGGGGCGGAATTCACCCCTCCACTTT. Translated, it gives CASSLDEGRNSPLHF.